The clone carrying this T cell receptor beta chain occurred a few times. Its antigen is not known. Germline V gene lookup returns CDR1 LNHDA and CDR2 SQIVND (reference sequence). This CDR3 is 15 amino acids long. Trimming pared 4 bases from V and 3 bases from J, leaving 15 bases between. Beta-chain TCR CDR3 regions were amplified from RNA transcripts. The first-round RT-PCR employed HTBI primers together with the Qiagen OneStep RT-PCR kit. A multiplex PCR was then performed as the second round. TCRdb re-derived calls from the multiplex PCR reads in MiXCR, one entry per CDR3 protein. The profile covers hundreds of thousands of distinct CDR3 sequences, with around a fifth appearing a single time and approximately 6.5% taken by the ten largest. Uncontrolled infections, other autoimmune diseases, pregnancy or lactation barred patients from enrollment. The evidence that diagnosis relied on was clinical symptoms, serum thyroxine, TRAb, thyroid ultrasound and orbital computed tomography.

The sample originates from a study of Graves' ophthalmopathy and Graves' hyperthyroidism. Study-wide points: Detection in blood was also observed for most expanded thyroid clonotypes above 0.001 frequency.

The sample comprised peripheral blood. This chain joins TRBV19 and TRBJ1-1, with D possibly TRBD1 on 5 matching bases. This sequence originates from a woman younger than 30 with stable Graves' hyperthyroidism. Some clones in this sample may be carry-over from other donors' samples. The CDR3 loop reads CASSTPDMGDTEAFF. The CDR3 DNA follows: TGTGCCAGTAGTACTCCCGACATGGGGGACACTGAAGCTTTCTTT.